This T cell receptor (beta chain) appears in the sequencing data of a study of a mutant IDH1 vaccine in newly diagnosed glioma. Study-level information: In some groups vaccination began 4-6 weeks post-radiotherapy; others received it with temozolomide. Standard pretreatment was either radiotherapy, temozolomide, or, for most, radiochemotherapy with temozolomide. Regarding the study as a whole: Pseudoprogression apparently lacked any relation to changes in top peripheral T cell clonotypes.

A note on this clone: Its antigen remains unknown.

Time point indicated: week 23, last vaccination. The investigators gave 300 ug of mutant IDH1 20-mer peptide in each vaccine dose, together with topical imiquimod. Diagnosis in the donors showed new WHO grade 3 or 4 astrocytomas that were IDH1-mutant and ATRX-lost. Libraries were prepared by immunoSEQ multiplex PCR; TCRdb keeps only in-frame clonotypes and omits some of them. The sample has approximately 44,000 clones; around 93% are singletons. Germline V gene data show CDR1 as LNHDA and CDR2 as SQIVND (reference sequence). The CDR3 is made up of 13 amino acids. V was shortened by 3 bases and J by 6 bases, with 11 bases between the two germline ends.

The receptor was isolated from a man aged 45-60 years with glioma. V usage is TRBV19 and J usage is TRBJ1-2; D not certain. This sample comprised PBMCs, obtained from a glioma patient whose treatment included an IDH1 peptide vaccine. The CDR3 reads CASSMRSLNGYTF. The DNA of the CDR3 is TGTGCCAGTAGTATGCGTAGTCTCAATGGCTACACCTTC.